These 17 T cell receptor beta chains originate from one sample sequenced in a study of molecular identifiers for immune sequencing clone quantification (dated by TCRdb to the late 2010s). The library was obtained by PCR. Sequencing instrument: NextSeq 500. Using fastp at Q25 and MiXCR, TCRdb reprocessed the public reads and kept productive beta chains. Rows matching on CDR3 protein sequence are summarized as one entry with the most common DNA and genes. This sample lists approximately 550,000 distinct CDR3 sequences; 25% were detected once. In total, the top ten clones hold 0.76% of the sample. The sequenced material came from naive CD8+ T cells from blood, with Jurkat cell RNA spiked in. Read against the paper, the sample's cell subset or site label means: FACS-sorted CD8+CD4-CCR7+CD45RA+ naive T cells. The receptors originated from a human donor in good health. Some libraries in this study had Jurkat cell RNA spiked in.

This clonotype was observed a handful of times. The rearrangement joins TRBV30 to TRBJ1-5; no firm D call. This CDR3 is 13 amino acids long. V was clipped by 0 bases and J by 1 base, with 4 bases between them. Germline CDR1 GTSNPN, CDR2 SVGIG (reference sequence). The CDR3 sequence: CAWSVDSNQPQHF. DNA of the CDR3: TGTGCCTGGAGTGTTGACAGCAATCAGCCCCAGCATTTT.

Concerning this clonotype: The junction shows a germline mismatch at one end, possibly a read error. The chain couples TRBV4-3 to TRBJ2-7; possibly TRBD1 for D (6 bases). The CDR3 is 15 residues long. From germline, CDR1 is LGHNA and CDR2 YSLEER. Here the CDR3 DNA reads TGCGCCAGCAGCCAAGATCGTGAGACAGGCTACAAGCAGTACTTC. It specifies CASSQDRETGYKQYF.

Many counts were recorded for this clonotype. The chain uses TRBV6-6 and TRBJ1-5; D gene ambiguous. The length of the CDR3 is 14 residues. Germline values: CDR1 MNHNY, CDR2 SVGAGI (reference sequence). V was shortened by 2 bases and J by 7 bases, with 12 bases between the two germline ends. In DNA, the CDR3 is TGTGCCAGCAGTTACCTGACGTCGGGGCAGCCCCAGCATTTT. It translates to CASSYLTSGQPQHF.

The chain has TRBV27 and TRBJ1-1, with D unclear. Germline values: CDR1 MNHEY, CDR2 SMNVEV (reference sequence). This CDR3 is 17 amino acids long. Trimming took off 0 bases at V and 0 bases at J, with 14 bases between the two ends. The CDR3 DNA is TGTGCCAGCAGTTTATCGATCAGCCCCATAATGAACACTGAAGCTTTCTTT. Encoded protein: CASSLSISPIMNTEAFF.

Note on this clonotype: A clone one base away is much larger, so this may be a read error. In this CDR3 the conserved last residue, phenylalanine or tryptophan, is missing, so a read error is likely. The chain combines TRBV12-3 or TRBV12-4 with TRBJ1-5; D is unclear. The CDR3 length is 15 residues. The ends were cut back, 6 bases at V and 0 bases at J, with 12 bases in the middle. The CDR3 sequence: CASSPWGYSNQPQHL. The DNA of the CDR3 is TGTGCCAGCAGCCCTTGGGGATATAGCAATCAGCCCCAGCATCTT.

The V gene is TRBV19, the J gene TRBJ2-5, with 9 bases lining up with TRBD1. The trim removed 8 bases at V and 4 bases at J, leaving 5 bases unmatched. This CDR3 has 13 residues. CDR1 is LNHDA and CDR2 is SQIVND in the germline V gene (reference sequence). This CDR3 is CASSTGGLETQYF. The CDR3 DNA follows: TGTGCCAGTTCTACAGGGGGCCTAGAGACCCAGTACTTC.

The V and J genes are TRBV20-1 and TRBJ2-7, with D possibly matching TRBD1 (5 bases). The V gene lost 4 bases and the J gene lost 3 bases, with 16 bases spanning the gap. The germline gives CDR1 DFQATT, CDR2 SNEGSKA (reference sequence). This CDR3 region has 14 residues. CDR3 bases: TGCAGTGCTAAGGAACAGGAGACCTTCTACGAGCAGTACTTC. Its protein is CSAKEQETFYEQYF.

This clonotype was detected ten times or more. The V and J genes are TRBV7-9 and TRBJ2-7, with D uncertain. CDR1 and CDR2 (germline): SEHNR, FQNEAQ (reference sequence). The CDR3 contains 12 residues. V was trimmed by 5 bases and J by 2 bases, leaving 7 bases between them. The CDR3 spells CASSRSTYEQYF. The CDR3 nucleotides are TGTGCCAGCAGCAGGAGCACCTACGAGCAGTACTTC.

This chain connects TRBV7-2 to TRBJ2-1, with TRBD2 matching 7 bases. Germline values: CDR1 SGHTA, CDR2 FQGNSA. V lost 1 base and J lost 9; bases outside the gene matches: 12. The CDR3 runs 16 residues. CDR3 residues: CASSLEGAGAYGEQFF. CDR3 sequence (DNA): TGTGCCAGCAGCTTAGAAGGGGCGGGAGCCTACGGTGAGCAGTTCTTC.

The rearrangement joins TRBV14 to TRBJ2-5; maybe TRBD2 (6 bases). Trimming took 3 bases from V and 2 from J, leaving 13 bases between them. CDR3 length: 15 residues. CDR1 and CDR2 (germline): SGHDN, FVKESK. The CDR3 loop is CASSQGTSRQETQYF. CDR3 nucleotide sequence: TGTGCCAGCAGCCAGGGGACTTCGAGGCAAGAGACCCAGTACTTC.

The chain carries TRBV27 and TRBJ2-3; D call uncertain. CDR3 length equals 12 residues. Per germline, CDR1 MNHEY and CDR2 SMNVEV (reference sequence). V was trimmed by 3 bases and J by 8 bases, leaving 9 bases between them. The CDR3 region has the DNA TGTGCCAGCAGTTTTGCTGGTAGTACGCAGTATTTT. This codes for CASSFAGSTQYF.

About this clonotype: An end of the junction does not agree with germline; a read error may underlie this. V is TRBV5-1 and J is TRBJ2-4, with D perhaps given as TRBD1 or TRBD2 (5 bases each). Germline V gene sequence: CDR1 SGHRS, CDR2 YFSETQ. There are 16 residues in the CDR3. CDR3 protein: CAGSPTVSGAKNIQYF. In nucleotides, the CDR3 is TGCGCCGGCAGTCCGACAGTAAGCGGAGCCAAAAACATTCAGTACTTC.

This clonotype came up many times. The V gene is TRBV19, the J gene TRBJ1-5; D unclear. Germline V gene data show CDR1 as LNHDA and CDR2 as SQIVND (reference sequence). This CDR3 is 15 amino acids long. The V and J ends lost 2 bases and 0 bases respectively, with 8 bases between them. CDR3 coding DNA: TGTGCCAGTAGTATAACAGACTATAGCAATCAGCCCCAGCATTTT. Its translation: CASSITDYSNQPQHF.

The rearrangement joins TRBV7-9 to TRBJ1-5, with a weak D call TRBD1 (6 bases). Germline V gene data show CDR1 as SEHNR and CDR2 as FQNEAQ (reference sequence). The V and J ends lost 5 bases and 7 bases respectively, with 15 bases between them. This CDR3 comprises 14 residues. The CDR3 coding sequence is TGTGCCAGCAGCGAGGGGGGTCCGGGACAGCCCCAGCATTTT. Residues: CASSEGGPGQPQHF.

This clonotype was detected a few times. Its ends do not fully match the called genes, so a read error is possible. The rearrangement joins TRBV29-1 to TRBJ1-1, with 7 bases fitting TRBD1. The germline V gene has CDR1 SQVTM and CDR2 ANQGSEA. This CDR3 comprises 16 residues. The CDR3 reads CSVEGVDRASGTEALF. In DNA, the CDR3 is TGCAGCGTTGAAGGAGTCGACAGGGCGAGCGGCACTGAAGCTCTCTTT. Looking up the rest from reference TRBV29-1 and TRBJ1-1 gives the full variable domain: SAVISQKPSRDICQRGTSLTIQCQVDSQVTMMFWYRQQPGQSLTLIATANQGSEATYESGFVIDKFPISRPNLTFSTLTVSNMSPEDSSIYLCSVEGVDRASGTEALFGQGTRLTVV.

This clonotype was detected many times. The CDR3 DNA reads as TGCGCCAGCAGAGGGGTCGGGCTGGTGGAGACCCAGTACTTC. Residues: CASRGVGLVETQYF. This chain joins TRBV10-2 and TRBJ2-5; tentative D call: TRBD1 (5 bases). Germline CDR1 reads WSHSY; CDR2 reads SAAADI. The ends were cut back, 6 bases at V and 5 bases at J, with 16 bases in the middle. The CDR3 sequence is 14 residues long.

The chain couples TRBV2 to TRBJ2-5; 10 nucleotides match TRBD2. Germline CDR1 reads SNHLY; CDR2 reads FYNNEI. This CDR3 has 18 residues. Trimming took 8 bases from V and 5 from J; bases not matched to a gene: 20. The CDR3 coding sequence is TGTGCCAGCGGAGTGACAGCGGGAGGGCCGTCTGTTTCGGAGACCCAGTACTTC. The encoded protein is CASGVTAGGPSVSETQYF.